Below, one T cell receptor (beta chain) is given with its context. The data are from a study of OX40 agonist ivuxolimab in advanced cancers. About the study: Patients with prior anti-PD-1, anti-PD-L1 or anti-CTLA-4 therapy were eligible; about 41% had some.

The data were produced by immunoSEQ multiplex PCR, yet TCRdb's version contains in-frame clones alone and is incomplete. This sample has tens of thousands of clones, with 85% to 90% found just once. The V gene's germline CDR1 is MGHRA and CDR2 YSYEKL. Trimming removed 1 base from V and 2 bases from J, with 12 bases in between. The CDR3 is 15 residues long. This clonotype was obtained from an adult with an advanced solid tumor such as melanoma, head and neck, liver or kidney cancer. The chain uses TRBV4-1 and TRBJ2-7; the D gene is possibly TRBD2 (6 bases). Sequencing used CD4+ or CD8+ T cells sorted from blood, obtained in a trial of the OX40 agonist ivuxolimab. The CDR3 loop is CASSQVRGDAYEQYF. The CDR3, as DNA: TGCGCCAGCAGCCAAGTACGCGGGGACGCCTACGAGCAGTACTTC.